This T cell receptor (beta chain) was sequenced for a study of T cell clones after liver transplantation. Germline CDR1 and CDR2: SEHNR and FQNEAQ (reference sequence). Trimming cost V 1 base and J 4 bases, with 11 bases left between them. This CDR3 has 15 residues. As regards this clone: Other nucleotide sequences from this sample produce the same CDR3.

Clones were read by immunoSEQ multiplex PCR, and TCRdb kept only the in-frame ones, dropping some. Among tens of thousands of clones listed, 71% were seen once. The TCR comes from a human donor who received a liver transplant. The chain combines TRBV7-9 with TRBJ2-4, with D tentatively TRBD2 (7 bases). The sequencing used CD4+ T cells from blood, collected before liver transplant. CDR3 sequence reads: CASSLGGGRKNIQYF. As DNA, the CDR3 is TGTGCCAGCAGCTTAGGGGGGGGCAGAAAAAACATTCAGTACTTC.